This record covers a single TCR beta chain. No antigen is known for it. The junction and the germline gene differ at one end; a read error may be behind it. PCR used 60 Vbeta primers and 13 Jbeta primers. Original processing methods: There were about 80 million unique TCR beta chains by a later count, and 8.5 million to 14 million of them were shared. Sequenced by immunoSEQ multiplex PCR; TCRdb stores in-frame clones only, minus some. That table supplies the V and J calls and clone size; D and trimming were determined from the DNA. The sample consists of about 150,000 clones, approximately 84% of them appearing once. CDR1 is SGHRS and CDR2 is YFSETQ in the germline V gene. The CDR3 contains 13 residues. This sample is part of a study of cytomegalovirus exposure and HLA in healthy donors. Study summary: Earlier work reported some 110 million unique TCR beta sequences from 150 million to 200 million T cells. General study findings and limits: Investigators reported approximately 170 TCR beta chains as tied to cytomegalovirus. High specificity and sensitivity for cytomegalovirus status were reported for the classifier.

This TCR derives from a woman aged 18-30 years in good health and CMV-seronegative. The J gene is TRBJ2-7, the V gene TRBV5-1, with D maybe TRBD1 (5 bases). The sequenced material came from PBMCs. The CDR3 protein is CAGSKGSSYEQYF. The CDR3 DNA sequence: TGCGCCGGCAGCAAGGGGTCTTCCTACGAGCAGTACTTC. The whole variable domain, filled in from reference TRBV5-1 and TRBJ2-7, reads KAGVTQTPRYLIKTRGQQVTLSCSPISGHRSVSWYQQTPGQGLQFLFEYFSETQRNKGNFPGRFSGRQFSNSRSEMNVSTLELGDSALYLCAGSKGSSYEQYFGPGTRLTVT.